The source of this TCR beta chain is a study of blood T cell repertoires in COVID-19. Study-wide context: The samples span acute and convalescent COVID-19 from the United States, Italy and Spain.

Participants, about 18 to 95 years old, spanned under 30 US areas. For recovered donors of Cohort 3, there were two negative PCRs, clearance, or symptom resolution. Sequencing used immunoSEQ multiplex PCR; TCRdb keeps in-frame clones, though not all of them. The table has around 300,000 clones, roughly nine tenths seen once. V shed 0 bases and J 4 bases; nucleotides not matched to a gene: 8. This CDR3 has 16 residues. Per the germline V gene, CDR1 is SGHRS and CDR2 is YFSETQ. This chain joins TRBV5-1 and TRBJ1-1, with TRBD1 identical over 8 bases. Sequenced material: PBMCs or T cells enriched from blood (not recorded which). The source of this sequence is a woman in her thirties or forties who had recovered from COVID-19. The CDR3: CASSLVTGAVGTEAFF. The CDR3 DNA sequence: TGCGCCAGCAGCTTGGTGACAGGGGCGGTCGGCACTGAAGCTTTCTTT.